Listed here are 23 T cell receptor beta chains from one sample, sequenced in a study of identical twins. TCRdb ran MiXCR on the 5' RACE reads and lists one entry per CDR3 protein. The data show 650,000 to 800,000 distinct CDR3 sequences, with 8% to 9% seen just once and 0.8% to 1% held by the top ten. The same data also contributed to another study, on yellow fever vaccine responses in identical twins.

Material for sequencing was PBMCs. These receptors all come from a woman aged 18-29 years in good health.

This clonotype was seen many times. Here the CDR3 reads CASSGGGYGYTF. In DNA, the CDR3 is TGTGCCAGCAGCGGGGGGGGCTATGGCTACACCTTC. The J gene is TRBJ1-2, the V gene TRBV7-9, with D perhaps matching TRBD1 (5 bases). The CDR3 covers 12 residues. Trimming shortened V by 5 bases and J by 4 bases, and 8 bases separated the two germline ends. Germline lookup yields CDR1 SEHNR and CDR2 FQNEAQ (reference sequence). The variable domain in full, with the rest retrieved from reference TRBV7-9 and TRBJ1-2, is DTGVSQNPRHKITKRGQNVTFRCDPISEHNRLYWYRQTLGQGPEFLTYFQNEAQLEKSRLLSDRFSAERPKGSFSTLEIQRTEQGDSAMYLCASSGGGYGYTFGSGTRLTVV.

This clonotype has at least ten counts. The chain links TRBV29-1 to TRBJ2-2, with 9 bases fitting TRBD1. Germline V gene sequence: CDR1 SQVTM, CDR2 ANQGSEA. The V gene end was trimmed by 5 bases and the J gene end by 4 bases; junction bases not matched to a gene: 11. The CDR3 is 16 amino acids. The CDR3 here is CSVLGPGQGITGELFF. Written as DNA, the CDR3 is TGCAGCGTTCTGGGCCCGGGACAGGGTATCACCGGGGAGCTGTTTTTT.

This chain connects TRBV25-1 to TRBJ1-1; possible D gene TRBD1, 5 bases. In germline, CDR1 is MGHDK, CDR2 SYGVNS. The CDR3 covers 14 residues. With 4 bases removed from V and 7 bases from J, the gap between germline ends came to 16 bases. The CDR3: CASSGRQFSSEAFF. The CDR3 DNA is TGTGCCAGCAGTGGGCGACAGTTTAGTAGTGAAGCTTTCTTT.

This clonotype was counted between two and nine times. The V call is TRBV5-1, the J call TRBJ2-7; 8 bases match TRBD2. Germline values: CDR1 SGHRS, CDR2 YFSETQ. This CDR3 is built from 16 residues. After removal of 5 bases from V and 7 bases from J, the junction contained 17 bases not matched to a gene. The CDR3 is CASRAGQLADSQEQYF. CDR3 DNA: TGCGCCAGCAGGGCAGGGCAACTAGCGGACTCTCAGGAGCAGTACTTC.

This clonotype was detected a few times. The chain carries TRBV25-1 and TRBJ2-4, with 8 bases fitting TRBD1. Germline-derived CDR1 and CDR2 are MGHDK and SYGVNS. V was pared by 5 bases and J by 5 bases, with 11 bases of the junction left unmatched. There are 16 residues in the CDR3. Here the CDR3 DNA reads TGTGCCAGCAGTTCCCCTCGAGGGACAGGAGAAAACATTCAGTACTTC. The encoded protein is CASSSPRGTGENIQYF.

V is TRBV12-3 or TRBV12-4 and J is TRBJ2-3; D remains unclear. Trimming removed 5 bases at V and 10 bases at J, with 16 bases between. The CDR3 extends over 13 amino acids. The CDR3 region has the DNA TGTGCCAGCAGTCTACAGATCGCAAAGGCGCAGTATTTT. The encoded protein is CASSLQIAKAQYF.

Many counts were recorded for this clonotype. V is TRBV14 and J is TRBJ2-7; D may be TRBD1 (6 bases). Germline V gives CDR1 SGHDN, CDR2 FVKESK. This CDR3 region has 14 residues. The V gene lost 0 bases and the J gene lost 7 bases, with 13 bases spanning the gap. The DNA of the CDR3 is TGTGCCAGCAGCCAAGAAAACAGGGTCTATGAGCAGTACTTC. Its translation: CASSQENRVYEQYF.

This clonotype turned up a few times. The chain uses TRBV6-1 and TRBJ2-5, with 9 nucleotides matching TRBD1. Germline CDR1 is MNHNS and CDR2 is SASEGT. This CDR3 contains 15 residues. The J segment lost 4 bases and the V segment lost 2 bases, leaving 5 bases of the junction unmatched. CDR3 region: CASSENTGGGETQYF. The CDR3 nucleotides are TGTGCCAGCAGTGAAAATACAGGGGGCGGAGAGACCCAGTACTTC.

This clonotype was recorded many times. The chain uses TRBV7-6 and TRBJ1-1; no clear D. The CDR3 is 13 amino acids. CDR1 SGHVS and CDR2 FNYEAQ come from the germline V gene. Trimming took off 2 bases at V and 2 bases at J, with 6 bases between the two ends. The CDR3 nucleotides read TGTGCCAGCAGCTTATTTCCAAACACTGAAGCTTTCTTT. This gives the protein CASSLFPNTEAFF.

V is TRBV10-3 and J is TRBJ2-7; D unresolved. Trimming left V 0 bases short and J 6 bases short, with 6 bases between. Per germline, CDR1 ENHRY and CDR2 SYGVKD. CDR3 length: 12 residues. In DNA, the CDR3 is TGTGCCATCAGTGAGTCGGCGACCGAGCAGTACTTC. As protein: CAISESATEQYF.

This clonotype was found a few times. The rearrangement uses TRBV19 and TRBJ2-1; TRBD2 is a possible D gene (5 bases). The germline gives CDR1 LNHDA, CDR2 SQIVND (reference sequence). The CDR3 sequence is 15 residues long. The CDR3 region has the DNA TGTGGCGCCGGCGGCTACCGAGGGCGACCAAATGAGCAGTTCTTC. It is translated as CGAGGYRGRPNEQFF.

This clonotype was seen a handful of times. The gene calls are TRBV6-1 and TRBJ2-3, with 7 bases that match TRBD1. The CDR3 covers 14 residues. Germline V gives CDR1 MNHNS, CDR2 SASEGT. The junction had 6 bases not matched to a gene; V was cut back by 6 bases and J by 3 bases. CDR3 nucleotides: TGTGCCAGCAGGAAAGGACAGGAAACAGATACGCAGTATTTT. Translating gives CASRKGQETDTQYF.

This clonotype was detected a few times. The CDR3 coding sequence is TGTGCCAGCAGCCAAGCGGCTAGCTCTGGGGCCAACGTCCTGACTTTC. It specifies CASSQAASSGANVLTF. This chain links TRBV4-2 with TRBJ2-6; D is ambiguous. The CDR3 extends over 16 amino acids. The germline V and J ends were trimmed by 1 base and 0 bases, with 7 bases remaining between them. Per the germline V gene, CDR1 is LGHNA and CDR2 is YNFKEQ.

The rearrangement links TRBV20-1 to TRBJ1-6; D may be TRBD1 (6 bases). The CDR3 has 13 residues. V gave up 6 bases and J gave up 7 bases, with 13 bases separating them. The germline CDR1 and CDR2 sequences are DFQATT and SNEGSKA (reference sequence). CDR3 in DNA: TGCAGTGCGGGGGGGCGGGGGAATTCACCCCTCCACTTT. This sequence encodes CSAGGRGNSPLHF.

The V gene is TRBV5-1, the J gene TRBJ1-1; 12 nucleotides line up with TRBD1. The junction had 10 bases not matched to a gene; V was cut back by 3 bases and J by 4 bases. Germline loops: CDR1 SGHRS, CDR2 YFSETQ. This CDR3 contains 17 residues. CDR3 bases: TGCGCCAGCAGCTCCCTCGGGACAGGGGGCTGGGGCACTGAAGCTTTCTTT. It translates to CASSSLGTGGWGTEAFF.

This clonotype has a count of ten or more. The chain is built from TRBV6-5 and TRBJ2-1, with 7 bases fitting TRBD2. The CDR3 contains 16 residues. The J segment lost 6 bases and the V segment lost 0 bases, leaving 8 bases of the junction unmatched. Germline values: CDR1 MNHEY, CDR2 SVGAGI. The CDR3, as DNA: TGTGCCAGCAGTTACTCGTCAGCGGGAAGGGCCAATGAGCAGTTCTTC. Protein: CASSYSSAGRANEQFF.

In this sample, this clonotype turned up many times. This chain connects TRBV6-1 to TRBJ2-7; 8 bases agree with TRBD2. Germline-derived CDR1 and CDR2 are MNHNS and SASEGT. The CDR3 extends over 15 amino acids. V dropped 5 bases and J dropped 3; count of bases not matched to a gene: 9. CDR3 in amino acids: CASSISGASLYEQYF. CDR3 coding DNA: TGTGCCAGCAGTATTAGCGGGGCTTCTCTCTACGAGCAGTACTTC.

This clonotype was counted a few times. V usage is TRBV4-1 and J usage is TRBJ2-1; 8 nucleotides agree with TRBD2. There are 15 residues in the CDR3. The V gene's germline CDR1 is MGHRA and CDR2 YSYEKL. V shed 3 bases, J shed 4 bases, and the junction held 5 bases outside the gene matches. The CDR3: CASSHPGLGYNEQFF. In nucleotides, the CDR3 is TGCGCCAGCAGCCATCCGGGACTAGGGTACAATGAGCAGTTCTTC.

CDR3: CASRPSRDSNQPQHF. The CDR3 DNA follows: TGTGCCAGCAGACCCTCCCGGGATAGCAATCAGCCCCAGCATTTT. V usage is TRBV2 and J usage is TRBJ1-5; unclear D gene. V was pared by 6 bases and J by 0 bases, with 12 bases between. The germline CDR1 and CDR2 sequences are SNHLY and FYNNEI. This CDR3 region has 15 residues.

This clonotype was seen ten or more times. The V call is TRBV29-1, the J call TRBJ1-1, with 9 bases lining up with TRBD1. V was pared by 7 bases and J by 3 bases, with 6 bases of the junction left unmatched. This CDR3 is 13 amino acids long. Germline V CDR1 and CDR2: SQVTM, ANQGSEA. CDR3 sequence: CSGVQGAHTEAFF. DNA of the CDR3: TGCAGCGGGGTACAGGGGGCCCACACTGAAGCTTTCTTT.

In its sample, this clonotype was seen a few times. The V call is TRBV27, the J call TRBJ2-1; D assignment may be TRBD1 or TRBD2 (5 bases each). V was trimmed by 3 bases and J by 9 bases, leaving 12 bases between them. Germline lookup yields CDR1 MNHEY and CDR2 SMNVEV (reference sequence). The CDR3 covers 13 residues. The CDR3 is CASSFAGTGEQFF. CDR3 nucleotides: TGTGCCAGCAGTTTTGCGGGTACAGGTGAGCAGTTCTTC.

This clonotype has ten or more counts. The V call is TRBV7-9, the J call TRBJ2-5; weak D call: TRBD2 (5 bases). CDR1 is SEHNR and CDR2 is FQNEAQ in the germline V gene (reference sequence). This CDR3 region has 14 residues. The V end was cut by 5 bases, the J end by 5 bases, with 15 bases between. CDR3 sequence: CASSIPLGSETQYF. The CDR3 region has the DNA TGTGCCAGCAGCATACCCTTGGGGAGCGAGACCCAGTACTTC.

This clonotype was counted only a few times. The J gene is TRBJ1-3, the V gene TRBV7-6, with D tentatively TRBD1 (6 bases). Per germline, CDR1 SGHVS and CDR2 FNYEAQ. Trimming shortened V by 5 bases and J by 8 bases, and 13 bases separated the two germline ends. The CDR3 loop spans 13 amino acids. The CDR3 nucleotides are TGTGCCAGCAGCCCACTGCAGGGGTACACCATATATTTT. It encodes CASSPLQGYTIYF.